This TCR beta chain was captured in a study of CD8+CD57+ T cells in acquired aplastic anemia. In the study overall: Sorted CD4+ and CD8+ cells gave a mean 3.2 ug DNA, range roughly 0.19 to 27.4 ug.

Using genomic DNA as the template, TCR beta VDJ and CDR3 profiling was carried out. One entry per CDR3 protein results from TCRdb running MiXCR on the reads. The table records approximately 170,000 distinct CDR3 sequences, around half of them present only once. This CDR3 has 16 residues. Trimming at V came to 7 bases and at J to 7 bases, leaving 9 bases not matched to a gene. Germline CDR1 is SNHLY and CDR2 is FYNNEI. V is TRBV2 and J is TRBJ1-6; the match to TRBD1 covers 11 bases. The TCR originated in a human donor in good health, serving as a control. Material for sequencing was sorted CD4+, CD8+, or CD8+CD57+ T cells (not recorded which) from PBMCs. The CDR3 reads CASTLTGTGGNSPLHF. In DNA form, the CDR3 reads TGTGCCAGCACCTTAACCGGGACAGGGGGGAATTCACCCCTCCACTTT.